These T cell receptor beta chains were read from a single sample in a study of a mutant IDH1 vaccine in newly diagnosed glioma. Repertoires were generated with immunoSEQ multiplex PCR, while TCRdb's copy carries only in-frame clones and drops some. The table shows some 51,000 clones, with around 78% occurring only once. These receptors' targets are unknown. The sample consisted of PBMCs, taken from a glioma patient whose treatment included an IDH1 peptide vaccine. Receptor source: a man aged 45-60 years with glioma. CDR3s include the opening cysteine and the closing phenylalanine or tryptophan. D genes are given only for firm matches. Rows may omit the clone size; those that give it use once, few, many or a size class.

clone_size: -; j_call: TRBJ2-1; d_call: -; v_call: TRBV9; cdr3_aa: CASSVQAHNEQFF; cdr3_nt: TGTGCCAGCAGCGTACAGGCTCACAATGAGCAGTTCTTC
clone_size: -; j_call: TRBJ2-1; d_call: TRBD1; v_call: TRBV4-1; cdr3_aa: CASSQDRTGYNEQFF; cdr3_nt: TGCGCCAGCAGCCAAGATAGGACAGGATACAATGAGCAGTTCTTC
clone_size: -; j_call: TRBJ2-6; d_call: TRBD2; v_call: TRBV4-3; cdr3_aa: CASSQDPPSSGGLLSGANVLTF; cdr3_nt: TGCGCCAGCAGCCAAGATCCCCCATCTAGCGGGGGGCTCCTCTCTGGGGCCAACGTCCTGACTTTC
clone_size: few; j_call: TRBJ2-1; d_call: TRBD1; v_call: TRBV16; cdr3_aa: CASSHPVDRARDEQFF; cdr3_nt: TGTGCCAGCAGCCATCCGGTAGACAGGGCGAGAGATGAGCAGTTCTTC
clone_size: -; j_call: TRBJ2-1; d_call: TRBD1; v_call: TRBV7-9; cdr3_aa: CASGTGGHNEQFF; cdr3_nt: TGTGCCAGCGGGACAGGGGGCCACAATGAGCAGTTCTTC
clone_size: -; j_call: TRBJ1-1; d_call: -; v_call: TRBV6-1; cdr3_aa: CASSERTEAFF; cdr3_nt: TGTGCCAGCAGTGAAAGGACTGAAGCTTTCTTT
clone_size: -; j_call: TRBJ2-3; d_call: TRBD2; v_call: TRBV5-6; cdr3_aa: CASSFEAGGGTDTQYF; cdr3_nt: TGTGCCAGCAGCTTCGAAGCGGGGGGCGGGACAGATACGCAGTATTTT
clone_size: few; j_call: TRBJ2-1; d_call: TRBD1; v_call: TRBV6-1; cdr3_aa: CASSALPGQGPYNEQFF; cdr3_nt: TGTGCCAGCAGTGCGTTGCCGGGACAGGGACCCTACAATGAGCAGTTCTTC
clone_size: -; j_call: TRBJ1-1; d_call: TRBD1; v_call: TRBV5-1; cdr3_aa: CASSPMDRGGTEAFF; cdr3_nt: TGCGCCAGCAGCCCTATGGACAGGGGGGGGACTGAAGCTTTCTTT
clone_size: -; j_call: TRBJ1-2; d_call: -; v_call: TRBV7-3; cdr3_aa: CASSLGGETANYGYTF; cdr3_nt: TGTGCCAGCAGCTTAGGAGGGGAGACAGCTAACTATGGCTACACCTTC
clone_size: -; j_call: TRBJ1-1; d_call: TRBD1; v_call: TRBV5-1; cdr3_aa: CASGQGLGTEAFF; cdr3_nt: TGCGCCAGCGGACAGGGTTTGGGAACTGAAGCTTTCTTT
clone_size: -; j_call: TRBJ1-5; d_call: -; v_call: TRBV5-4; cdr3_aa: CASSLRGSNQPQHF; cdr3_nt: TGTGCCAGCAGCTTGCGGGGAAGCAATCAGCCCCAGCATTTT
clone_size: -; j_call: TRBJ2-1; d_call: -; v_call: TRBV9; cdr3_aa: CASSVGSGRNEQFF; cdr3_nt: TGTGCCAGCAGCGTAGGCTCAGGAAGGAATGAGCAGTTCTTC
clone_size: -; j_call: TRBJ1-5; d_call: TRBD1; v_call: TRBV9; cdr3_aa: CASSVTGANQPQHF; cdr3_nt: TGTGCCAGCAGCGTTACAGGGGCCAATCAGCCCCAGCATTTT
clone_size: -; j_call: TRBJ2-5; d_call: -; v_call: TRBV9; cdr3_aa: CASSAKGEETQYF; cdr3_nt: TGTGCCAGCAGCGCAAAAGGGGAGGAGACCCAGTACTTC
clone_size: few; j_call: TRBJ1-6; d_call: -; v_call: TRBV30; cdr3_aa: CAWSVDLGAPLHF; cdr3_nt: TGTGCCTGGAGTGTGGATCTGGGTGCACCCCTCCACTTT
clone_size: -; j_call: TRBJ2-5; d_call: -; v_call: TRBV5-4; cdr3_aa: CASSLTGESQETQYF; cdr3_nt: TGTGCCAGCAGCTTGACAGGAGAGTCCCAAGAGACCCAGTACTTC
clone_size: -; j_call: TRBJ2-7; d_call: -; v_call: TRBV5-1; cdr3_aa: CASSSGKAYDEQYF; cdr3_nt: TGCGCCAGCAGCTCCGGTAAAGCTTACGACGAGCAGTACTTC
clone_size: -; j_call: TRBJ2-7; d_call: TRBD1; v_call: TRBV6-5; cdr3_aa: CASSTGGYSYEQYF; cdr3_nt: TGTGCCAGCAGTACAGGGGGTTACTCCTACGAGCAGTACTTC
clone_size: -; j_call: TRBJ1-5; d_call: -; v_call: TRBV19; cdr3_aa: CASKQGNQPQHF; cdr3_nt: TGTGCCAGTAAGCAGGGGAATCAGCCCCAGCATTTT
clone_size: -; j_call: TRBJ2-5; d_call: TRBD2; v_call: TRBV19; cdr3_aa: CASSDGAGGVETQYF; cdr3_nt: TGTGCCAGTAGTGATGGGGCGGGGGGTGTGGAGACCCAGTACTTC
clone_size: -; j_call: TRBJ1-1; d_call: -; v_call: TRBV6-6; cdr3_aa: CASGRDEAFF; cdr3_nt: TGTGCCAGCGGGCGAGATGAAGCTTTCTTT
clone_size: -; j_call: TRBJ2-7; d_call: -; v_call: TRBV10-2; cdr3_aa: CASRGNGVYEQYF; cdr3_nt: TGCGCCAGCAGAGGCAATGGGGTATACGAGCAGTACTTC
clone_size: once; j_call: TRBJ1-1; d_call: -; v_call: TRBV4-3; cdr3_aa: CASSQALVGGPNTEAFF; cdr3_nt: TGCGCCAGCAGCCAAGCATTGGTGGGGGGGCCGAACACTGAAGCTTTCTTT
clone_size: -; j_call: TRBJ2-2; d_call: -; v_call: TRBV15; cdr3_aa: CATSREGGGSSNTGELFF; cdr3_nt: TGTGCCACCAGCAGAGAGGGTGGAGGGTCATCGAACACCGGGGAGCTGTTTTTT
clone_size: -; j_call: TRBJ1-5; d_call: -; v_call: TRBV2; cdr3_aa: CASSEWETDSNQPQHF; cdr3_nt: TGTGCCAGCAGTGAATGGGAGACTGATAGCAATCAGCCCCAGCATTTT
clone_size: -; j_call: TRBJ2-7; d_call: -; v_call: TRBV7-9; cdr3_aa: CASSLNRGSDEQYF; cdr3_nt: TGTGCCAGCAGCTTAAACAGAGGTAGCGACGAGCAGTACTTC
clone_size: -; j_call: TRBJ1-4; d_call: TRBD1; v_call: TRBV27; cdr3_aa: CASSFRQGDWEKLFF; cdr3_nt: TGTGCCAGCAGTTTCCGACAGGGGGATTGGGAAAAACTGTTTTTT
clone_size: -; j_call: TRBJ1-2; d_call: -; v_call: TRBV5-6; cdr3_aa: CASSLKRSFNYGYTF; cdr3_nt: TGTGCCAGCAGCTTGAAACGCAGCTTTAACTATGGCTACACCTTC
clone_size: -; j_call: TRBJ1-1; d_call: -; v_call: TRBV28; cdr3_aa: CASSLPTGNTEAFF; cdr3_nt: TGTGCCAGCAGCTTACCTACAGGGAACACTGAAGCTTTCTTT
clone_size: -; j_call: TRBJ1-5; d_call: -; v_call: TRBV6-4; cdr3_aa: CASSVQHNQPQHF; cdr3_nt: TGTGCCAGCAGTGTACAGCACAATCAGCCCCAGCATTTT
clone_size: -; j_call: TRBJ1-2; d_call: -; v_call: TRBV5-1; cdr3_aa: CASSLGLEGNYGYTF; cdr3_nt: TGCGCCAGCAGCTTGGGATTGGAGGGGAACTATGGCTACACCTTC
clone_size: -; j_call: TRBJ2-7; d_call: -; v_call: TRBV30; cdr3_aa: CAWGYWQGTNEQYF; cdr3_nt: TGTGCCTGGGGGTATTGGCAGGGGACAAACGAGCAGTACTTC
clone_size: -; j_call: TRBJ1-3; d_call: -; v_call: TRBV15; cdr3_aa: CATSRSGQPKDTGNTIYF; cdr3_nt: TGTGCCACCAGCAGATCCGGGCAGCCTAAGGATACTGGAAACACCATATATTTT
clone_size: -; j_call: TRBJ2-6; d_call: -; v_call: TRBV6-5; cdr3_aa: CASSYGGLGANVLTF; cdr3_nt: TGTGCCAGCAGTTACGGGGGGCTTGGGGCCAACGTCCTGACTTTC
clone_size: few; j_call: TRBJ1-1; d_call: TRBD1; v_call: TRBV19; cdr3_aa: CASTTGGRTEAFF; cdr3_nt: TGTGCCAGTACTACAGGGGGCAGGACTGAAGCTTTCTTT
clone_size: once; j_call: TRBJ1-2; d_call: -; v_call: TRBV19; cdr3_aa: CASSIAGANYGYTF; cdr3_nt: TGTGCCAGTAGTATAGCTGGGGCAAACTATGGCTACACCTTC
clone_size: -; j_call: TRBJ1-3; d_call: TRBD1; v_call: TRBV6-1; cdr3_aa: CASRTGIGNTIYF; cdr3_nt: TGTGCCAGCCGGACAGGGATCGGAAACACCATATATTTT
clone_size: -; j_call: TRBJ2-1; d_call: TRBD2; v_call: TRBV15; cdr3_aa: CATSREQAGAPYNEQFF; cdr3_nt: TGTGCCACCAGCAGAGAGCAAGCGGGGGCCCCTTACAATGAGCAGTTCTTC
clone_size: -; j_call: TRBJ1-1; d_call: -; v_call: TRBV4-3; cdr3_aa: CASSQGLSGVDTEAFF; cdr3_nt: TGCGCCAGCAGCCAAGGGCTCTCCGGGGTGGACACTGAAGCTTTCTTT
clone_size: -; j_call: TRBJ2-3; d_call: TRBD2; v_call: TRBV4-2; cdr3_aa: CASSQAALTSADTQYF; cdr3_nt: TGTGCCAGCAGCCAAGCTGCGCTTACTAGCGCGGATACGCAGTATTTT
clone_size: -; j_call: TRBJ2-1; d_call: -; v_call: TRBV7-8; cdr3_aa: CASRGGGGYNEQFF; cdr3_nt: TGTGCCAGCAGAGGGGGAGGGGGCTACAATGAGCAGTTCTTC
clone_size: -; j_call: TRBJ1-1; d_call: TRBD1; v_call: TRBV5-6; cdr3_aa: CASSLGTGNTEAFF; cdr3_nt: TGTGCCAGCAGCTTGGGGACAGGGAACACTGAAGCTTTCTTT
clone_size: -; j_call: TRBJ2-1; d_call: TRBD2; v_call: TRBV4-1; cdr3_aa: CASSQDRSSGAYNEQFF; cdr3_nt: TGCGCCAGCAGCCAAGATCGTAGTAGCGGGGCCTACAATGAGCAGTTCTTC
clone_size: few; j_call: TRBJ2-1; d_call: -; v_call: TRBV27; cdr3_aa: CASSPGTKNEQFF; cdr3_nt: TGTGCCAGCAGTCCTGGGACCAAGAATGAGCAGTTCTTC
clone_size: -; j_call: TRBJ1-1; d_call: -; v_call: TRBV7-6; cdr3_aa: CASSPTDPTEAFF; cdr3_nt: TGTGCCAGCAGCCCGACAGACCCTACGGAAGCTTTCTTT
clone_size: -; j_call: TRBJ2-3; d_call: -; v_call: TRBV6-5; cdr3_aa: CASSYSGGRSTDTQYF; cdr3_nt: TGTGCCAGCAGTTACTCGGGAGGCAGGAGCACAGATACGCAGTATTTT
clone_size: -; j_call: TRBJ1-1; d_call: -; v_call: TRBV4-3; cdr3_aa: CASSQEFYTEAFF; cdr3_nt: TGCGCCAGCAGCCAAGAGTTCTACACTGAAGCTTTCTTT
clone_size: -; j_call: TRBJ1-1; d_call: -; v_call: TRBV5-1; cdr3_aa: CASSVNREVTEAFF; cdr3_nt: TGCGCCAGCAGCGTTAACAGGGAGGTCACTGAAGCTTTCTTT
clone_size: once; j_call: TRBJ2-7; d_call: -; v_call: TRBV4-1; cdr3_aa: CASSQEGKGSTYEQYF; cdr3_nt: TGCGCCAGCAGCCAAGAGGGGAAAGGGAGCACCTACGAGCAGTACTTC
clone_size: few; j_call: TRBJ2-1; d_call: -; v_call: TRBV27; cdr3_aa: CASSSTFFSGNEQFF; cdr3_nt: TGTGCCAGCAGCTCCACATTTTTCAGCGGCAATGAGCAGTTCTTC
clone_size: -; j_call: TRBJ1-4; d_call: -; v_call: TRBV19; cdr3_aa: CASSIGRNEKLFF; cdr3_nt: TGTGCCAGTAGTATTGGACGGAATGAAAAACTGTTTTTT
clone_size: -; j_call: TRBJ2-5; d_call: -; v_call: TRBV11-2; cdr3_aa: CASSPRGRRPGVVTQYF; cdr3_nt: TGTGCCAGCAGCCCCCGAGGGAGGCGGCCAGGGGTTGTCACCCAGTACTTC